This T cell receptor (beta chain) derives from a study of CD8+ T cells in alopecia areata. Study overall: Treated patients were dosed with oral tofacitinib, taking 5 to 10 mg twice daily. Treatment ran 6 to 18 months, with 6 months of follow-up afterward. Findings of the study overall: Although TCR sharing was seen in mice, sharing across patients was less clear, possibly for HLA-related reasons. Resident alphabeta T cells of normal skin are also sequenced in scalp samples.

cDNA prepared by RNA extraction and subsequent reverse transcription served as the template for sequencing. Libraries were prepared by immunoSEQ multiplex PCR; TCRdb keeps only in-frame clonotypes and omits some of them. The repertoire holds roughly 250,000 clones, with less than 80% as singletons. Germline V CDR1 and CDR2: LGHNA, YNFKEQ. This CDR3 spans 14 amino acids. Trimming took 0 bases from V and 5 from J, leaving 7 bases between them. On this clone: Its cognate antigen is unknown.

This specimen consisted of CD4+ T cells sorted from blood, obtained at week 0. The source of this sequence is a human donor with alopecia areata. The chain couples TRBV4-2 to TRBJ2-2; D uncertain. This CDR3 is CASSQDEVTGELFF. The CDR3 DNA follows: TGTGCCAGCAGCCAAGATGAGGTTACCGGGGAGCTGTTTTTT.